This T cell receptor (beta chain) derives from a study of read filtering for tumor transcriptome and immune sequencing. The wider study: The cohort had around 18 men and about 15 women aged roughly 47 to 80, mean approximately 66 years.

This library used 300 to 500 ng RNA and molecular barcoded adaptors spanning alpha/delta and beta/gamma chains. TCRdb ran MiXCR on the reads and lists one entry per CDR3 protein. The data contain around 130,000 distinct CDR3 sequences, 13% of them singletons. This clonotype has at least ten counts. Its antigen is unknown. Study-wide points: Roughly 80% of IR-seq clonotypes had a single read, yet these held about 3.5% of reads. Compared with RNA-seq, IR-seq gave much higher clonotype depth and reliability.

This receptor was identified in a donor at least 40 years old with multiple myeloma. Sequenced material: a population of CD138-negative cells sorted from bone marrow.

CDR3 in DNA: TGTGCCATCAGGGAGACAGGGGCGAGCAATCAGCCCCAGCATTTT. It codes for CAIRETGASNQPQHF. V gene TRBV10-3 combines with J gene TRBJ1-5; 8 bases are shared with TRBD1. The CDR3 has 15 residues. Unmatched junction bases numbered 5, after V lost 6 bases and J lost 1 base. Per germline, CDR1 ENHRY and CDR2 SYGVKD.